This T cell receptor beta chain was documented in a study of technical replicates of blood from a few donors. Sequencing used immunoSEQ multiplex PCR; TCRdb keeps in-frame clones, though not all of them. This sample has fewer than 100,000 clones, with approximately 96% found just once. V dropped 4 bases and J dropped 6; count of bases not matched to a gene: 2. CDR3 length equals 13 residues. Germline V gene sequence: CDR1 MNHEY, CDR2 SMNVEV (reference sequence). The clonotype was recovered from a human donor in good health. The sample taken for sequencing was T cells isolated from PBMCs. The V call is TRBV27, the J call TRBJ2-1; 8 bases align to TRBD1. CDR3 in DNA: TGTGCCAGCAGTTCCGGACAGGGCAATGAGCAGTTCTTC. This encodes CASSSGQGNEQFF.